The clone carrying this T cell receptor beta chain was seen more than once but under ten times. What it recognizes is unknown. Using a J-beta primer mix together with a sample-barcoded 5' primer, a second PCR was run for roughly 6 to 11 cycles. Sequencing of every sample gave 3 million or more CDR3-containing paired-end reads. From the 5' RACE reads, TCRdb called clonotypes with MiXCR, one entry per CDR3 protein. This sample carries about 970,000 distinct CDR3 sequences, roughly 51% of them seen once, and the ten largest clones take 20% to 25%. This record belongs to a study of blood T cells in healthy people across ages. Study-wide findings and caveats: Unsorted PBMC input precluded a conclusive naive versus antigen-experienced comparison.

CDR1 and CDR2 from the germline V gene are MNHEY and SVGAGI. J lost 4 bases, V lost 6 bases, and 6 bases had no gene match. CDR3 length: 15 residues. The sequenced sample consisted of blood. This TCR came from a woman aged 60-70 years in good health. V usage is TRBV6-5 and J usage is TRBJ2-6, with TRBD1 identical over 7 bases. CDR3 protein: CASSKGTAGANVLTF. The CDR3 nucleotides read TGTGCCAGCAGCAAAGGGACAGCAGGGGCCAACGTCCTGACTTTC.